The 12 T cell receptor beta chains reported below all come from one sample, sequenced in a study of radiation and T cells in renal cell carcinoma. Documented time point: blood 4 weeks post-SBRT, at nephrectomy. The sample's treatment: 15 Gy SBRT to primary tumor, nephrectomy 4 weeks later. The table came from immunoSEQ multiplex PCR; TCRdb's copy has only in-frame clones and leaves some out. This sample yields approximately 150,000 clones, of which less than 90% are seen a single time; 15% to 20% belongs to the top ten. Material: blood, obtained from a patient whose treatment included radiotherapy and nephrectomy. These receptors were obtained from a woman aged 45-59 years with renal cell carcinoma.

This clone was counted a single time. The CDR3 DNA sequence: TGCGCCAGCAGCTTACAAGACAGTAATTCACCCCTCCACTTT. It codes for CASSLQDSNSPLHF. The rearrangement uses TRBV5-1 and TRBJ1-6; maybe TRBD1 (5 bases). The CDR3 loop spans 14 amino acids. V was cut by 2 bases and J by 6 bases, with 9 bases left in between. The germline CDR1 and CDR2 sequences are SGHRS and YFSETQ. Full variable domain (rest looked up from reference TRBV5-1 and TRBJ1-6): KAGVTQTPRYLIKTRGQQVTLSCSPISGHRSVSWYQQTPGQGLQFLFEYFSETQRNKGNFPGRFSGRQFSNSRSEMNVSTLELGDSALYLCASSLQDSNSPLHFGNGTRLTVT.

The chain links TRBV7-9 to TRBJ2-2; no definite D call. The CDR3 loop spans 9 amino acids. CDR1 SEHNR and CDR2 FQNEAQ come from the germline V gene (reference sequence). The CDR3 nucleotides are TGTGCTATCACCGGGGAGCTGTTTTTT. This sequence encodes CAITGELFF.

V and J are TRBV5-1 and TRBJ1-3, with TRBD1 matching over 7 bases. CDR3 length: 16 amino acids. V shed 0 bases and J 3 bases; nucleotides not matched to a gene: 6. Germline V gene data show CDR1 as SGHRS and CDR2 as YFSETQ. CDR3: CASSLAGTVYGNTIYF. Here the CDR3 DNA reads TGCGCCAGCAGCTTGGCCGGGACAGTGTATGGAAACACCATATATTTT.

This clone was seen once. This chain joins TRBV4-1 and TRBJ2-6, with D uncertain. The CDR3 length is 16 residues. V lost 0 bases and J 2 bases, leaving 8 bases between the germline ends. The V gene's germline CDR1 is MGHRA and CDR2 YSYEKL. The CDR3 is CASSQDQTPGANVLTF. CDR3 sequence (DNA): TGCGCCAGCAGCCAAGATCAGACACCTGGGGCCAACGTCCTGACTTTC.

The J gene is TRBJ1-1, the V gene TRBV9; TRBD1 agrees at 7 bases. CDR3 length equals 12 residues. Germline V CDR1 and CDR2: SGDLS, YYNGEE. Trimming took 2 bases from V and 11 from J; bases not matched to a gene: 6. The CDR3: CASSVPRGPAFF. The CDR3 DNA is TGTGCCAGCAGCGTTCCAAGGGGGCCGGCTTTCTTT.

In the case of this clone: At one of its ends the junction is not consistent with the germline gene, which may arise from a read error. Other nucleotide sequences from this sample produce the same CDR3. V usage is TRBV5-6 and J usage is TRBJ2-7; D is possibly TRBD1 or TRBD2 (5 bases each). Germline V gives CDR1 SGHDT, CDR2 YYEEEE. The CDR3 is 14 amino acids. Written as DNA, the CDR3 is TGTGCCAGCAGCTTGGGTCCGGGGCCCTACGAGCAGTACTTT. It yields the protein CASSLGPGPYEQYF.

V usage is TRBV4-3 and J usage is TRBJ2-1; D uncertain. The CDR3 consists of 18 residues. Germline V gives CDR1 LGHNA, CDR2 YSLEER. V was pared by 2 bases and J by 2 bases, with 19 bases between. The DNA of the CDR3 is TGCGCCAGCAGCCAATATTTGGGTACGCTAGTTCCCTACAATGAGCAGTTCTTC. It specifies CASSQYLGTLVPYNEQFF.

This clone turned up a few times. This sequence joins TRBV6-4 and TRBJ2-2, with 10 positions matching TRBD1. The CDR3 spans 15 residues. CDR1 and CDR2 (germline): MRHNA, SNTAGT. With V trimmed by 5 bases and J by 6 bases, 6 bases remained unmatched. The CDR3 spells CASSPGQGLAGELFF. For the CDR3, the DNA is TGTGCCAGCAGTCCGGGACAGGGGCTTGCCGGGGAGCTGTTTTTT.

This rearrangement joins TRBV7-2 to TRBJ2-3, with TRBD1 identical over 9 bases. CDR3 length equals 16 residues. Germline loops: CDR1 SGHTA, CDR2 FQGNSA. The V segment lost 2 bases and the J segment 1 base; nucleotides outside the gene matches: 4. The CDR3 sequence is CASSLTGGSGTDTQYF. CDR3 in DNA: TGTGCCAGCAGCTTAACAGGGGGCTCCGGCACAGATACGCAGTATTTT.

V and J are TRBV5-6 and TRBJ2-5, with 9 bases aligning to TRBD1. The CDR3 covers 15 residues. J gave up 1 base and V 4 bases, and 5 bases lay outside the gene matches. Germline lookup yields CDR1 SGHDT and CDR2 YYEEEE. CDR3 sequence: CASSPDRGLQETQYF. The CDR3 bases are TGTGCCAGCAGCCCGGACAGGGGCCTCCAAGAGACCCAGTACTTC.

The chain combines TRBV7-2 with TRBJ2-1, with unresolved D. This CDR3 has 12 amino acids. V was trimmed by 0 bases and J by 7 bases, leaving 4 bases between them. The germline CDR1 and CDR2 sequences are SGHTA and FQGNSA. Written as DNA, the CDR3 is TGTGCCAGCAGCTTAGCGGTGAATGAGCAGTTCTTC. Protein sequence: CASSLAVNEQFF.

This chain connects TRBV27 to TRBJ2-7, with 9 nucleotides matching TRBD1. The germline gives CDR1 MNHEY, CDR2 SMNVEV (reference sequence). The CDR3 extends over 18 amino acids. J lost 3 bases, V lost 2 bases, and 14 bases had no gene match. The CDR3: CASSLRSPGQGKVYEQYF. The CDR3 DNA follows: TGTGCCAGCAGTTTACGCTCCCCCGGACAGGGGAAAGTCTACGAGCAGTACTTC.